The 9 T cell receptor beta chains below come from one sample, sequenced in a study of OX40 agonist ivuxolimab in advanced cancers. Assay used: immunoSEQ multiplex PCR; TCRdb lists only in-frame clones, some missing. The repertoire holds some 78,000 clones, with approximately 90% as singletons. Source: CD4+ or CD8+ T cells sorted from blood, taken in a trial of the OX40 agonist ivuxolimab. These receptors all stem from an adult with an advanced solid tumor such as melanoma, head and neck, liver or kidney cancer.

A single count supports this clone. The genes are TRBV18 and TRBJ2-3, with 15 bases matching TRBD2. The trim removed 5 bases at V and 3 bases at J, leaving 6 bases unmatched. The CDR3 runs to 17 residues. The V gene's germline CDR1 is KGHSH and CDR2 LQKENI. The CDR3 DNA is TGTGCCAGCTCAGCCGGGACTAGCGGGGGGCGAACAGATACGCAGTATTTT. Amino acid sequence: CASSAGTSGGRTDTQYF.

The chain uses TRBV5-4 and TRBJ2-3; D may be TRBD1 or TRBD2 (5 bases each). Germline CDR1 is SGHNT and CDR2 is YYREEE (reference sequence). Trimming stripped 0 bases from V and 4 bases from J, with 9 bases between. CDR3 length: 14 residues. CDR3 in DNA: TGTGCCAGCAGCTTGGCGGGGCTCTCAGATACGCAGTATTTT. Translation: CASSLAGLSDTQYF.

This chain links TRBV25-1 with TRBJ2-2; 9 bases are shared with TRBD1. V shed 4 bases, J shed 4 bases, and the junction held 4 bases outside the gene matches. Germline lookup yields CDR1 MGHDK and CDR2 SYGVNS. This CDR3 spans 15 amino acids. In DNA form, the CDR3 reads TGTGCCAGCAGTGCGCAGACAGGGGGCACCGGGGAGCTGTTTTTT. Translating gives CASSAQTGGTGELFF.

The V gene is TRBV4-1, the J gene TRBJ2-6; D gene uncertain. V lost 0 bases and J lost 0, with 15 bases in between. The germline gives CDR1 MGHRA, CDR2 YSYEKL. The CDR3 has 19 amino acids. For the CDR3, the DNA is TGCGCCAGCAGCCAAGAGGTTGTGGGTTGGAGCTCTGGGGCCAACGTCCTGACTTTC. Translation gives CASSQEVVGWSSGANVLTF.

The chain combines TRBV27 with TRBJ1-6; D is ambiguous. Germline assignment: CDR1 MNHEY and CDR2 SMNVEV (reference sequence). The CDR3 extends over 18 amino acids. V was trimmed by 3 bases and J by 4 bases, leaving 19 bases between them. CDR3 protein: CASSFGGSRYFYNSPLHF. CDR3 DNA: TGTGCCAGCAGTTTTGGAGGGTCCCGCTACTTTTATAATTCACCCCTCCACTTT.

The chain combines TRBV4-1 with TRBJ2-7, with TRBD2 matching 7 bases. Germline-derived CDR1 and CDR2 are MGHRA and YSYEKL. There are 17 residues in the CDR3. Trimming at V came to 4 bases and at J to 3 bases, leaving 15 bases not matched to a gene. This CDR3 is CASSPPTPQRDSYEQYF. The CDR3 DNA sequence: TGCGCCAGCAGCCCCCCGACTCCGCAGCGGGATAGCTACGAGCAGTACTTC.

V usage is TRBV7-3 and J usage is TRBJ2-1, with D perhaps TRBD1 (6 bases). This CDR3 spans 15 amino acids. Per germline, CDR1 SGHTA and CDR2 FQGTGA. V lost 5 bases and J 8 bases, leaving 19 bases between the germline ends. CDR3: CASSQLPGQGYEQFF. In nucleotides, the CDR3 is TGTGCCAGCAGCCAACTCCCAGGGCAGGGGTATGAGCAGTTCTTC.

The gene calls are TRBV6-6 and TRBJ2-1, with TRBD2 as a possible D gene (6 bases). This CDR3 is built from 15 residues. CDR1 is MNHNY, CDR2 SVGAGI, per germline (reference sequence). V was shortened by 7 bases and J by 7 bases, with 20 bases between the two germline ends. The chain's CDR3 is CASTTWEKGRNEQFF. CDR3 nucleotides: TGTGCCAGCACCACGTGGGAGAAAGGGAGGAATGAGCAGTTCTTC.

This clone showed up just a few times. The rearrangement uses TRBV11-3 and TRBJ2-3; 9 bases match TRBD1. This CDR3 contains 13 residues. Per the germline V gene, CDR1 is SGHNT and CDR2 is YENEEA. The J segment lost 6 bases and the V segment lost 4 bases, leaving 2 bases of the junction unmatched. CDR3 in DNA: TGTGCCAGCAGCTCCGGACAGGGGGATACGCAGTATTTT. Its protein product is CASSSGQGDTQYF.